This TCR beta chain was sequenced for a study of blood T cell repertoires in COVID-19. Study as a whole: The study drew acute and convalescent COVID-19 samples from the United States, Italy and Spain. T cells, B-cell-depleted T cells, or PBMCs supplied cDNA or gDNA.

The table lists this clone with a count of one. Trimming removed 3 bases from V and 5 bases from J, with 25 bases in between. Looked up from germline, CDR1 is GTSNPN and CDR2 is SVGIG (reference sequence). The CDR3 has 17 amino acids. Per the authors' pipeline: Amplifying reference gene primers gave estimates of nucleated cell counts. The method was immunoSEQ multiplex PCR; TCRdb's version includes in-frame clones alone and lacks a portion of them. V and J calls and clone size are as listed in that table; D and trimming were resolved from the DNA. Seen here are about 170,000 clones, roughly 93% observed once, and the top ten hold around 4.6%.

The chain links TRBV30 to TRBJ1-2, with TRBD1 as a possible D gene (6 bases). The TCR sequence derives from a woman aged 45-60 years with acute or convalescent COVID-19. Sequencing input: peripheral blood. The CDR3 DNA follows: TGTGCCTGGAGGACAGACGAGGGGGGGCGCCAGGAGTATGGCTACACCTTC. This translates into CAWRTDEGGRQEYGYTF.